This T cell receptor beta chain emerged from a study of tumor and adjacent non-tumor tissue in lung cancer. The germline V gene has CDR1 SQVTM and CDR2 ANQGSEA. The CDR3 contains 11 residues. This sample's RNA came from whole unsorted tissue. Between August and November 2014, newly diagnosed, chemotherapy-naive lung cancer patients underwent thoracic surgery in China. A note on this clonotype: Its antigen is not known. A much larger clone lies one base from this, so it may be a read error.

Findings and limits, study-wide: TCR diversity was significantly greater in tumor than normal lung tissue. Tumor repertoires had a smaller top 100 clone share than normal lung.

TCRbeta libraries were built with three rounds of nested PCR, modified from ARM-PCR. One entry per CDR3 protein, called by TCRdb with MiXCR from the multiplex PCR reads. The sample lists around 120,000 distinct CDR3 sequences; 66% were seen once. The clonotype was recovered from a man aged 25-45 years with non-small cell lung cancer. The V and J genes are TRBV29-1 and TRBJ1-1; D may be TRBD1 (6 bases). Sequenced input: lung tumor tissue. The CDR3, as DNA: TGCAGCGTTTGGAGGGACACTGAAGCTTTGTTT. Amino acids: CSVWRDTEALF.